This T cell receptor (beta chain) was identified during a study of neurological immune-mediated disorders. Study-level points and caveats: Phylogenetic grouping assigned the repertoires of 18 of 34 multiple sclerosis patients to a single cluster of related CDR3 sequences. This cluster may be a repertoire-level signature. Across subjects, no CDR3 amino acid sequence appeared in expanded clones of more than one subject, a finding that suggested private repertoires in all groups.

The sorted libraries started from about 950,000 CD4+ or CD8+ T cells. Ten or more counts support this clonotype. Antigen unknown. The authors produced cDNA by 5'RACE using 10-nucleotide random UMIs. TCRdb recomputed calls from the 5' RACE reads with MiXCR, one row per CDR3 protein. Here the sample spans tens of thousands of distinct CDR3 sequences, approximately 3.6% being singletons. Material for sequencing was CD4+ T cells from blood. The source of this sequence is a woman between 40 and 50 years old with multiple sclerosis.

The CDR3 sequence: CASSLFLNTEAFF. As DNA, the CDR3 is TGTGCCAGCAGTTTATTCCTTAACACTGAAGCTTTCTTT. The chain uses TRBV27 and TRBJ1-1; D unclear. Germline CDR1 is MNHEY and CDR2 is SMNVEV (reference sequence). This CDR3 has 13 amino acids. V lost 1 base and J lost 2, with 5 bases in between.